This TCR beta chain comes out of a study of T-cell reconstitution after alpha-beta-depleted transplantation in children. Preparation of the TCRbeta library was carried out with unique molecular identifiers. TCRdb used MiXCR to reprocess the PCR reads, holding one entry per CDR3 protein. The sample carries around 240,000 distinct CDR3 sequences, approximately 9.7% recorded once. Per the germline V gene, CDR1 is SGHRS and CDR2 is YFSETQ. The CDR3 sequence is 17 residues long. Trimming stripped 3 bases from V and 1 base from J, with 20 bases between. This clonotype was found many times. This chain connects TRBV5-1 to TRBJ2-7; D is uncertain. The sequence derives from a human donor who donated a stem cell graft to a child with SCID. This sample comprised PBMCs from the stem cell graft donor, obtained from the stem cell graft. The CDR3 sequence is CASSSTGSSKGSYEQYF. Here the CDR3 DNA reads TGCGCCAGCAGCTCCACCGGGTCCTCAAAAGGATCCTACGAGCAGTACTTC.